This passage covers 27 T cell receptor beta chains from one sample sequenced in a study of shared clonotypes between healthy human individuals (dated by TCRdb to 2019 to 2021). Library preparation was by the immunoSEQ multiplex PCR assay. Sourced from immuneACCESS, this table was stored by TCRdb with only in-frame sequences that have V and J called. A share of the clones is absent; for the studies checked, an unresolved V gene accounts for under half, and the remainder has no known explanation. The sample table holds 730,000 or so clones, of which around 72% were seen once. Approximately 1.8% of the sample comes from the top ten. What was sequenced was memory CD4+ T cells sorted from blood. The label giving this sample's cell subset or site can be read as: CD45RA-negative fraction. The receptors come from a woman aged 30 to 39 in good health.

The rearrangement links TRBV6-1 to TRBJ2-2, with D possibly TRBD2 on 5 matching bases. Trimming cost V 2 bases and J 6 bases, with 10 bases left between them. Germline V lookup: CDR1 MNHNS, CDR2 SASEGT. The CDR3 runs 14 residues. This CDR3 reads CASSESGYAGELFF. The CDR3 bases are TGTGCCAGCAGTGAAAGCGGCTATGCCGGGGAGCTGTTTTTT.

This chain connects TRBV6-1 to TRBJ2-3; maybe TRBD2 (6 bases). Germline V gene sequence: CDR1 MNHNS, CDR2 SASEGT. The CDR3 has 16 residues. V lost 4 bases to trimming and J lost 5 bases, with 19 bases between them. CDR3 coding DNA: TGTGCCAGCAGTGGGAACGGGAGAGGAGCGAGAGATACGCAGTATTTT. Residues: CASSGNGRGARDTQYF.

The CDR3 DNA follows: TGTGCCAGCAGCTTAGGGTATGGACAGGGGAGGAGAGGCTACACCTTC. The encoded protein is CASSLGYGQGRRGYTF. The chain joins TRBV7-8 to TRBJ1-2; the match to TRBD1 covers 9 bases. The CDR3 consists of 16 residues. Germline loops: CDR1 SGHVS, CDR2 FQNEAQ. V gave up 1 base and J gave up 8 bases; unmatched junction bases: 11.

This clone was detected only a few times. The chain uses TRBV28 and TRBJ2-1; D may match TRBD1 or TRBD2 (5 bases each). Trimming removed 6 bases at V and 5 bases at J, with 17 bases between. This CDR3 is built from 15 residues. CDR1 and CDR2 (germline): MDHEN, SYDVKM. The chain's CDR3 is CASSSGTTVNNEQFF. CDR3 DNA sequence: TGTGCCAGCAGCTCGGGGACCACCGTTAACAATGAGCAGTTCTTC.

The DNA of the CDR3 is TGTGCCAGCAGCTTAAACGCACTAGCGGGTTACGAGCAGTACTTC. Its protein product is CASSLNALAGYEQYF. V and J are TRBV7-2 and TRBJ2-7, with TRBD2 identical over 9 bases. The CDR3 consists of 15 residues. Germline V gene sequence: CDR1 SGHTA, CDR2 FQGNSA. J was trimmed by 4 bases and V by 2 bases; bases with no gene match: 6.

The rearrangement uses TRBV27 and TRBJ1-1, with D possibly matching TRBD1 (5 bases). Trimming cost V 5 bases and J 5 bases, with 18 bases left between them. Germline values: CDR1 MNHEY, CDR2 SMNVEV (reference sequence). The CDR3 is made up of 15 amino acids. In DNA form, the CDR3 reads TGTGCCAGCAGTGGGGACGAGAGAGCCAGAACTGAAGCTTTCTTT. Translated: CASSGDERARTEAFF.

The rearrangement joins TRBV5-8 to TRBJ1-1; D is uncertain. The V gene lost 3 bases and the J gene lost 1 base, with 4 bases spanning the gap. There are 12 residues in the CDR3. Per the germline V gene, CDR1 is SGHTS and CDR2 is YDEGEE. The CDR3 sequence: CASSSRNTEAFF. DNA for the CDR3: TGTGCCAGCAGCTCAAGGAACACTGAAGCTTTCTTT.

This CDR3 is CASSRSLGEAYEQYF. CDR3 in DNA: TGTGCCAGCTCCCGATCTTTGGGGGAGGCCTACGAGCAGTACTTC. The chain joins TRBV18 to TRBJ2-7; possibly TRBD2 for D (6 bases). V was shortened by 6 bases and J by 2 bases, with 17 bases between the two germline ends. CDR3 length equals 15 residues. Germline CDR1 KGHSH, CDR2 LQKENI. The whole variable domain, filled in from reference TRBV18 and TRBJ2-7, reads NAGVMQNPRHLVRRRGQEARLRCSPMKGHSHVYWYRQLPEEGLKFMVYLQKENIIDESGMPKERFSAEFPKEGPSILRIQQVVRGDSAAYFCASSRSLGEAYEQYFGPGTRLTVT.

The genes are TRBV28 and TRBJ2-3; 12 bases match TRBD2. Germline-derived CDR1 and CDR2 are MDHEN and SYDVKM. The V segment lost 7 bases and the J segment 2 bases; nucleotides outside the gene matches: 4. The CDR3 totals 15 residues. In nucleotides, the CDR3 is TGTGCCAGCAACGGACTAGCGGGGATCACAGATACGCAGTATTTT. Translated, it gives CASNGLAGITDTQYF.

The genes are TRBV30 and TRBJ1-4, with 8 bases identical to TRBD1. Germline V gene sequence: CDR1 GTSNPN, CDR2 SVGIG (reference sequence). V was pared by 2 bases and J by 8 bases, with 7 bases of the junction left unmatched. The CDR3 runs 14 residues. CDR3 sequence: CAWSPDRVSEKLFF. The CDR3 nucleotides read TGTGCCTGGAGTCCGGACAGGGTTAGCGAAAAACTGTTTTTT.

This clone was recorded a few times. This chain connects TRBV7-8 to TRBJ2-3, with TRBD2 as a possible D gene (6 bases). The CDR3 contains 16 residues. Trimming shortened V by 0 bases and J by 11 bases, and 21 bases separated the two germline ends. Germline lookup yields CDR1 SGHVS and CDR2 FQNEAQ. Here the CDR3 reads CASSLATRSKGVVQYF. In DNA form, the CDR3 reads TGTGCCAGCAGCTTAGCGACTAGATCGAAAGGGGTCGTGCAGTATTTT.

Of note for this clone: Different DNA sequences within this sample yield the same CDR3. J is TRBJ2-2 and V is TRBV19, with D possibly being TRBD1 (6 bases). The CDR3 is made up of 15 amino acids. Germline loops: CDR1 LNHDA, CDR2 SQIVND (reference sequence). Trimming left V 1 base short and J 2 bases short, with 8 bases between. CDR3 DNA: TGTGCCAGTAGTATAGGGACAGTTAACACCGGGGAGCTGTTTTTT. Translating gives CASSIGTVNTGELFF.

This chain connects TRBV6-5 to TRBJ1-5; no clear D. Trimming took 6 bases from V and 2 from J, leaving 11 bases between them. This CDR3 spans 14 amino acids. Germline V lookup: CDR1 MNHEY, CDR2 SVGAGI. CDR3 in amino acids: CASSQASRNQPQHF. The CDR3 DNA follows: TGTGCCAGCAGCCAGGCGTCGCGCAATCAGCCCCAGCATTTT.

The CDR3 DNA is TGTGCCAGCAGCTTAAGCCAGCAGGGGGGCTCCTACGAGCAGTACTTC. Amino acid sequence: CASSLSQQGGSYEQYF. The chain joins TRBV7-2 to TRBJ2-7; maybe TRBD1 (7 bases). Germline V CDR1 and CDR2: SGHTA, FQGNSA. Trimming pared 2 bases from V and 0 bases from J, leaving 14 bases between. The CDR3 totals 16 residues.

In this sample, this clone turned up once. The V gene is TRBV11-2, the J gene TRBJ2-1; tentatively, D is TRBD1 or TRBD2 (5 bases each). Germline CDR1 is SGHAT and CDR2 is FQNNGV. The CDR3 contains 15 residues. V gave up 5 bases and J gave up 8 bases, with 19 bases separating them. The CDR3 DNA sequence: TGTGCCAGCAGCATCTCCGGGGCCCAGGTACATGAGCAGTTCTTC. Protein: CASSISGAQVHEQFF.

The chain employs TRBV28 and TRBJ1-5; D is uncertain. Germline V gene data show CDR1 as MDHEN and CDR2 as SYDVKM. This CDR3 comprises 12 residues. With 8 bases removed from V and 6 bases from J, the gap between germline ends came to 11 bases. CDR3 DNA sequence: TGTGCCAGCGTGGCGGGCGGTCAGCCCCAGCATTTT. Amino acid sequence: CASVAGGQPQHF.

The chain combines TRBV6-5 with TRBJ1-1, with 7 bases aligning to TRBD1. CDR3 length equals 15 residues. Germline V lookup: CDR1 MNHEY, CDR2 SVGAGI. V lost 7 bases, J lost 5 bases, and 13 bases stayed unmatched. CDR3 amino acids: CASKLQGGISTEAFF. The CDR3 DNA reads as TGTGCCAGCAAGCTTCAGGGGGGAATAAGTACTGAAGCTTTCTTT.

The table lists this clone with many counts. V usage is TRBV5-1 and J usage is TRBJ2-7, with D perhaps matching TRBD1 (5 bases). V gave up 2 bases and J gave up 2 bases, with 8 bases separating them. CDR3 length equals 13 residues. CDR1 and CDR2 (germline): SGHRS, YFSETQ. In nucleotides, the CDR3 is TGCGCCAGCAGCTTTGACAGTGCCTACGAGCAGTACTTC. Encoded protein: CASSFDSAYEQYF.

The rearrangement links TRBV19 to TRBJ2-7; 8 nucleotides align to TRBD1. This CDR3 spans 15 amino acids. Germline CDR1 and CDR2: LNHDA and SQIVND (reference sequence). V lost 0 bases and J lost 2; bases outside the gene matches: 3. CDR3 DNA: TGTGCCAGTAGTATAGATGGACAGGGAGCCTACGAGCAGTACTTC. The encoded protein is CASSIDGQGAYEQYF.

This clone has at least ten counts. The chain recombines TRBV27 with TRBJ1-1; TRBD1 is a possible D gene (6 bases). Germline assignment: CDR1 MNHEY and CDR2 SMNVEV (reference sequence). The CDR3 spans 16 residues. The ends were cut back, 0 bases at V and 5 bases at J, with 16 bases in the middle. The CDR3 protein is CASSLSWGRSDTEAFF. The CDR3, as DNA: TGTGCCAGCAGTTTATCGTGGGGGCGTTCCGATACTGAAGCTTTCTTT.

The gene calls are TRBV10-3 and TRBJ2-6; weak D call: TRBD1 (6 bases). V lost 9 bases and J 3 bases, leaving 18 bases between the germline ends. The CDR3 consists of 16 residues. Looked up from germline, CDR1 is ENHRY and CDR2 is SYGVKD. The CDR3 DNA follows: TGTGCCATTCCCCGGGACACCAGAATTGGGGCCAACGTCCTGACTTTC. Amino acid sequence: CAIPRDTRIGANVLTF.

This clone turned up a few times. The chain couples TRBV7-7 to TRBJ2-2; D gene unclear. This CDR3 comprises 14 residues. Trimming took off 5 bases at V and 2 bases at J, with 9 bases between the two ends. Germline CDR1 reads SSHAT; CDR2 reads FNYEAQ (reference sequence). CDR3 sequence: CASSRNPNTGELFF. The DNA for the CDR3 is TGTGCCAGCAGCCGCAACCCTAACACCGGGGAGCTGTTTTTT.

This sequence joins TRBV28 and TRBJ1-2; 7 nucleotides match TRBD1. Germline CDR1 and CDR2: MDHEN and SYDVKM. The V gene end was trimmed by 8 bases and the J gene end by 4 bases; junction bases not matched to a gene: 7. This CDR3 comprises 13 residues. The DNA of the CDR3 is TGTGCCAGCCGCCCCCGGGACAGCTATGGCTACACCTTC. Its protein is CASRPRDSYGYTF.

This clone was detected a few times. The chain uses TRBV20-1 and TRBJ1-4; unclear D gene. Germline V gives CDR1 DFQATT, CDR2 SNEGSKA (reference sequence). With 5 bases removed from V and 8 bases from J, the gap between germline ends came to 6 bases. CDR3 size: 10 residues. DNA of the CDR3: TGCAGTGCTTTACAGGAAAAACTGTTTTTT. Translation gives CSALQEKLFF.

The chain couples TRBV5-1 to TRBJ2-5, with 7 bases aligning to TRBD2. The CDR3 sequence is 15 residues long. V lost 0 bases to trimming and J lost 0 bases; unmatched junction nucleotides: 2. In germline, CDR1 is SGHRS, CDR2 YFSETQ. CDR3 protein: CASSLAGLDQETQYF. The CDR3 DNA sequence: TGCGCCAGCAGCTTGGCCGGACTAGACCAAGAGACCCAGTACTTC.

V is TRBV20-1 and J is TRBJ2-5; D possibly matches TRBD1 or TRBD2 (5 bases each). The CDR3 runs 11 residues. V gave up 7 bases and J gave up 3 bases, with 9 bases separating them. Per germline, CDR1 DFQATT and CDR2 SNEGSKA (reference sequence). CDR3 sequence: CSDGTKETQYF. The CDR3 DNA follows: TGCAGTGATGGGACCAAAGAGACCCAGTACTTC.

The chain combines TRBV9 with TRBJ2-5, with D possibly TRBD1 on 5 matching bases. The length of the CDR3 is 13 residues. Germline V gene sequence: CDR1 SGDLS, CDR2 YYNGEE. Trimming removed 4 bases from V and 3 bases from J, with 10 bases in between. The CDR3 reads CASSTRVEETQYF. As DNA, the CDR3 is TGTGCCAGCAGCACCAGGGTTGAAGAGACCCAGTACTTC.